Below, 30 T cell receptor beta chains from the same sample are listed, as sequenced in a study of cytomegalovirus exposure and HLA in healthy donors. The PCR made use of 60 Vbeta and 13 Jbeta primers. Assay used: immunoSEQ multiplex PCR; TCRdb lists only in-frame clones, some missing. This table has roughly 120,000 clones, 80% appearing once. The sequencing input was PBMCs. The receptors were gathered from a man aged 30-40 years in good health and CMV-seronegative.

This clone has just a few counts. This rearrangement joins TRBV27 to TRBJ2-7; 7 bases match TRBD1. V lost 3 bases to trimming and J lost 7 bases; unmatched junction nucleotides: 9. This CDR3 has 14 amino acids. CDR1 is MNHEY, CDR2 SMNVEV, per germline (reference sequence). The CDR3 sequence: CASSFNRGQGEQYF. The CDR3, as DNA: TGTGCCAGCAGTTTCAACAGGGGTCAGGGGGAGCAGTACTTC.

This sequence joins TRBV4-1 and TRBJ1-6, with unresolved D. The CDR3 is 16 residues long. Germline V gene sequence: CDR1 MGHRA, CDR2 YSYEKL. The V end was cut by 4 bases, the J end by 4 bases, with 14 bases between. Here the CDR3 reads CASSPPLSQYNSPLHF. For the CDR3, the DNA is TGCGCCAGCAGCCCACCCCTTTCACAGTATAATTCACCCCTCCACTTT.

The rearrangement uses TRBV6-6 and TRBJ2-1; D call uncertain. Germline V lookup: CDR1 MNHNY, CDR2 SVGAGI (reference sequence). This CDR3 has 12 amino acids. V lost 4 bases and J 9 bases, leaving 10 bases between the germline ends. The CDR3 reads CASSSNTGEQFF. The CDR3 DNA is TGTGCCAGCAGTTCAAACACGGGTGAGCAGTTCTTC.

This chain links TRBV21-1 with TRBJ1-1. TRBV21-1 is a pseudogene. The CDR3 is 14 residues long. CDR3 region: CASCGTPENTEAFF. The CDR3 region has the DNA TGTGCCAGCTGCGGGACCCCAGAAAATACTGAAGCTTTCTTT.

The chain carries TRBV28 and TRBJ2-3; 7 bases match TRBD2. V trimming: 4 bases; J trimming: 1 base; junction bases outside the gene matches: 5. Germline V gene data show CDR1 as MDHEN and CDR2 as SYDVKM. This CDR3 has 15 residues. CDR3 nucleotides: TGTGCCAGCAGTTCTGGCGGGAGCGGCACAGATACGCAGTATTTT. This codes for CASSSGGSGTDTQYF.

V and J are TRBV12-5 and TRBJ1-1, with D unresolved. V gave up 2 bases and J gave up 2 bases, with 6 bases separating them. The CDR3 covers 13 residues. CDR1 and CDR2 from the germline V gene are LGHNT and FRNRAP. CDR3 nucleotides: TGTGCTAGTGGTTTGAGCGTTAACACTGAAGCTTTCTTT. It specifies CASGLSVNTEAFF.

Here the CDR3 DNA reads TGTGCCAGCAGTGAAATGTCCTCCCGCTACGAGCAGTACTTC. As protein: CASSEMSSRYEQYF. The genes are TRBV6-4 and TRBJ2-7; unclear D gene. This CDR3 has 14 amino acids. V was shortened by 3 bases and J by 3 bases, with 12 bases between the two germline ends. The germline V gene has CDR1 MRHNA and CDR2 SNTAGT.

The chain recombines TRBV7-9 with TRBJ1-1; D is perhaps TRBD1 (5 bases). The germline V and J ends were trimmed by 1 base and 5 bases, with 8 bases remaining between them. Germline CDR1 SEHNR, CDR2 FQNEAQ (reference sequence). The CDR3 consists of 13 residues. The CDR3 DNA reads as TGTGCCAGCAGCTTAGGGGGGGTAACTGAAGCTTTCTTT. It translates to CASSLGGVTEAFF.

V and J are TRBV27 and TRBJ1-5, with TRBD1 matching 7 bases. Per the germline V gene, CDR1 is MNHEY and CDR2 is SMNVEV (reference sequence). This CDR3 is 17 amino acids long. V gave up 4 bases and J gave up 1 base; unmatched junction bases: 10. The CDR3 loop reads CASSSTGARVSNQPQHF. Written as DNA, the CDR3 is TGTGCCAGCAGTTCTACAGGGGCCAGGGTGAGCAATCAGCCCCAGCATTTT.

The table lists this clone with a few counts. This chain links TRBV4-1 with TRBJ2-7, with 7 positions matching TRBD1. After removal of 5 bases from V and 3 bases from J, the junction contained 10 bases not matched to a gene. The CDR3 runs 15 residues. Germline CDR1 reads MGHRA; CDR2 reads YSYEKL. CDR3 protein: CASSGHRGALYEQYF. The DNA of the CDR3 is TGCGCCAGCAGCGGTCACAGGGGTGCCCTCTACGAGCAGTACTTC.

The chain uses TRBV27 and TRBJ1-1, with TRBD1 as a possible D gene (5 bases). The ends were cut back, 3 bases at V and 4 bases at J, with 12 bases in the middle. This CDR3 region has 14 residues. The germline V gene encodes CDR1 MNHEY and CDR2 SMNVEV (reference sequence). CDR3 sequence (DNA): TGTGCCAGCAGTTTGGCAGGGCGCCCCACTGAAGCTTTCTTT. Its protein product is CASSLAGRPTEAFF.

The chain carries TRBV2 and TRBJ2-5, with unresolved D. Gene TRBJ2-7 matches the end of the DNA better, so the J call may be wrong. Germline CDR1 is SNHLY and CDR2 is FYNNEI. The CDR3 runs to 10 residues. CDR3 protein: CASRDYEQYF. As DNA, the CDR3 is TGTGCCAGCAGGGACTACGAGCAGTACTTC.

CDR3 bases: TGCGCCAGCAGCCAAGGGGACAGGACTTATGGCTACACCTTC. Translated, it gives CASSQGDRTYGYTF. The rearrangement joins TRBV5-1 to TRBJ1-2, with TRBD1 identical over 8 bases. With 4 bases clipped from V and 5 bases from J, the junction kept 7 bases outside the gene matches. The CDR3 runs to 14 residues. Per the germline V gene, CDR1 is SGHRS and CDR2 is YFSETQ.

The V gene is TRBV5-1, the J gene TRBJ2-3; 11 nucleotides line up with TRBD1. The germline gives CDR1 SGHRS, CDR2 YFSETQ. The CDR3 has 16 amino acids. The J segment lost 1 base and the V segment lost 0 bases, leaving 1 base of the junction unmatched. The CDR3 DNA follows: TGCGCCAGCAGCTTGGGGGGACAGGGGGGCACAGATACGCAGTATTTT. Translating gives CASSLGGQGGTDTQYF. The variable domain in full, completed from reference TRBV5-1 and TRBJ2-3, reads KAGVTQTPRYLIKTRGQQVTLSCSPISGHRSVSWYQQTPGQGLQFLFEYFSETQRNKGNFPGRFSGRQFSNSRSEMNVSTLELGDSALYLCASSLGGQGGTDTQYFGPGTRLTVL.

The genes are TRBV5-1 and TRBJ2-5; TRBD2 agrees at 10 bases. Gene TRBJ2-7 matches the end of the DNA better, so the J call may be wrong. CDR1 and CDR2 (germline): SGHRS, YFSETQ. The CDR3 has 16 amino acids. The CDR3, as DNA: TGCGCCAGCAGCGGAACGGGACTAGCGAGTCCCCACGAGCAGTACTTC. As protein: CASSGTGLASPHEQYF.

Remarks on this clone: One end of the junction does not line up with germline, which may come from a read error. The V and J genes are TRBV7-7 and TRBJ2-1; D perhaps matches TRBD2 (6 bases). CDR3 length equals 15 residues. Germline V CDR1 and CDR2: SSHAT, FNYEAQ (reference sequence). As DNA, the CDR3 is TGTGCTAGCAGCCTGGGGGTTGGGAGGTACAATGAGCAGTTCTTC. The encoded protein is CASSLGVGRYNEQFF.

This clone showed up just a few times. The rearrangement joins TRBV27 to TRBJ2-3; perhaps TRBD1 as D (5 bases). The CDR3 runs 18 residues. The V gene's germline CDR1 is MNHEY and CDR2 SMNVEV (reference sequence). Deletions cut 5 bases from V and 6 bases from J, with 27 bases between. The CDR3 DNA reads TGTGCCAGCAGTCTGCGCCCCCCCAGGACAAGCCTTGGGGATACGCAGTATTTT. This codes for CASSLRPPRTSLGDTQYF.

This sequence joins TRBV6-5 and TRBJ2-3, with 7 bases lining up with TRBD1. Germline V CDR1 and CDR2: MNHEY, SVGAGI. The CDR3 covers 16 residues. After removal of 4 bases from V and 1 base from J, the junction contained 8 bases not matched to a gene. CDR3 sequence (DNA): TGTGCCAGCAGTTCCCGGACAGGCCGGGGCACAGATACGCAGTATTTT. Translated, it gives CASSSRTGRGTDTQYF.

This rearrangement joins TRBV2 to TRBJ2-6; a possible D gene is TRBD1 (5 bases). CDR3 length equals 15 residues. The V end was cut by 11 bases, the J end by 1 base, with 15 bases between. Germline values: CDR1 SNHLY, CDR2 FYNNEI. The chain's CDR3 is CAGLQGSSGANVLTF. The CDR3 nucleotides are TGTGCCGGCCTGCAGGGATCATCTGGGGCCAACGTCCTGACTTTC.

This clone has just one count. Other DNA sequences from this sample encode an identical CDR3 as well. This chain connects TRBV19 to TRBJ2-7, with a weak D call TRBD2 (5 bases). Germline assignment: CDR1 LNHDA and CDR2 SQIVND (reference sequence). This CDR3 spans 14 amino acids. Trimming left V 3 bases short and J 1 base short, with 10 bases between. The CDR3 DNA is TGTGCCAGTAGTATCAGCGGCGATTCCTACGAGCAGTACTTC. Amino acids: CASSISGDSYEQYF.

The rearrangement links TRBV28 to TRBJ1-5, with 7 positions matching TRBD1. The V and J ends lost 6 bases and 0 bases, in that order; junction bases with no gene match: 11. The CDR3 runs 17 residues. The germline V gene has CDR1 MDHEN and CDR2 SYDVKM. The chain's CDR3 is CASSSDRDHYSNQPQHF. For the CDR3, the DNA is TGTGCCAGCAGCTCAGACAGGGACCATTATAGCAATCAGCCCCAGCATTTT.

V and J are TRBV5-1 and TRBJ2-1; 13 nucleotides line up with TRBD2. The CDR3 loop spans 15 amino acids. The V and J ends lost 4 bases and 4 bases, in that order; junction bases with no gene match: 2. Germline V CDR1 and CDR2: SGHRS, YFSETQ. This CDR3 reads CASSLTSGRYNEQFF. CDR3 DNA: TGCGCCAGCAGCCTGACTAGCGGGAGGTACAATGAGCAGTTCTTC.

In the case of this clone: One junction end does not reproduce the germline sequence, and a read error may be involved. This rearrangement joins TRBV9 to TRBJ2-6; 8 nucleotides align to TRBD1. This CDR3 is 17 amino acids long. Germline CDR1 SGDLS, CDR2 YYNGEE. The CDR3: CASSVSQGAGGANVLPF. CDR3 DNA sequence: TGTGCCAGCAGCGTAAGTCAGGGGGCGGGTGGGGCCAACGTCCTGCCTTTC.

The chain recombines TRBV5-3 with TRBJ1-4; 7 bases are shared with TRBD1. TRBV5-3 is flagged as an ORF with uncertain function. This CDR3 contains 16 residues. With 1 base clipped from V and 3 bases from J, the junction kept 6 bases outside the gene matches. CDR3 coding DNA: TGTGCCAGAAGCTTGCCTCCGGGACAGTCTAATGAAAAACTGTTTTTT. Protein: CARSLPPGQSNEKLFF.

This chain joins TRBV2 and TRBJ1-2, with D perhaps TRBD1 (6 bases). Trimming removed 0 bases from V and 2 bases from J, with 13 bases in between. The CDR3 contains 16 residues. CDR1 and CDR2 from the germline V gene are SNHLY and FYNNEI. The CDR3 sequence: CASSEAPRGWNYGYTF. CDR3 DNA sequence: TGTGCCAGCAGTGAAGCTCCGAGGGGGTGGAACTATGGCTACACCTTC.

This rearrangement joins TRBV7-2 to TRBJ2-3; 12 nucleotides align to TRBD2. Germline V gives CDR1 SGHTA, CDR2 FQGNSA. V shed 4 bases and J 4 bases; nucleotides not matched to a gene: 9. CDR3 length: 17 amino acids. For the CDR3, the DNA is TGTGCCAGCAGCTCGGCCCTAGCGGGAGGGCCCCCAGATACGCAGTATTTT. This translates into CASSSALAGGPPDTQYF.

This sequence joins TRBV21-1 and TRBJ2-7; the table's TRBD1 call for D was not verified on the DNA. TRBV21-1 is listed as a pseudogene. The CDR3 extends over 15 amino acids. The CDR3 DNA reads as TGTGCCAGCAGCAAAGTTCGGGACAGGAAATACGAGCAGTACTTC. Protein sequence: CASSKVRDRKYEQYF.

J is TRBJ2-7 and V is TRBV5-5; TRBD1 might be the D (6 bases). Germline-derived CDR1 and CDR2 are SGHKS and YYEKEE (reference sequence). V gave up 3 bases and J gave up 1 base, with 14 bases separating them. The CDR3 totals 15 residues. In nucleotides, the CDR3 is TGTGCCAGCAGCTCACCGGGACACGGATCCTACGAGCAGTACTTC. This sequence encodes CASSSPGHGSYEQYF. The complete variable domain, with remaining parts taken from reference TRBV5-5 and TRBJ2-7, reads DAGVTQSPTHLIKTRGQQVTLRCSPISGHKSVSWYQQVLGQGPQFIFQYYEKEERGRGNFPDRFSARQFPNYSSELNVNALLLGDSALYLCASSSPGHGSYEQYFGPGTRLTVT.

This clone showed up just a few times. At the DNA level, this CDR3 is encoded by other sequences in the same sample as well. The rearrangement links TRBV30 to TRBJ1-2; D may be TRBD1 (5 bases). V was pared by 0 bases and J by 6 bases, with 11 bases between. CDR3 size: 13 residues. The germline CDR1 and CDR2 sequences are GTSNPN and SVGIG (reference sequence). This CDR3 is CAWSVGQGNGYTF. The DNA of the CDR3 is TGTGCCTGGAGTGTTGGGCAGGGCAATGGCTACACCTTC. The full variable domain, completed using reference TRBV30 and TRBJ1-2, is SQTIHQWPATLVQPVGSPLSLECTVEGTSNPNLYWYRQAAGRGLQLLFYSVGIGQISSEVPQNLSASRPQDRQFILSSKKLLLSDSGFYLCAWSVGQGNGYTFGSGTRLTVV.

This sequence joins TRBV28 and TRBJ2-7, with 7 bases matching TRBD1. V was pared by 5 bases and J by 7 bases, with 5 bases of the junction left unmatched. The CDR3 loop spans 12 amino acids. Germline CDR1 is MDHEN and CDR2 is SYDVKM. The CDR3 DNA reads TGTGCCAGCAGTATACAGGGGTGGGAGCAGTACTTC. This encodes CASSIQGWEQYF.